This T cell receptor (beta chain) was identified during a study of blood T cell repertoires in COVID-19. This clone came up a few times. Method: immunoSEQ multiplex PCR; TCRdb's copy keeps in-frame clones and lacks some. The sample holds some 200,000 clones, 80% to 90% seen once. Germline V gene sequence: CDR1 SGDLS, CDR2 YYNGEE. The V end lost 0 bases, the J end lost 0 bases, and 18 bases lay between the germline ends. This CDR3 has 19 amino acids. The TCR sequence derives from a man younger than 40 in a cohort exposed to, infected with or recovered from COVID-19 (not recorded which). The material sequenced was PBMCs or T cells enriched from blood (not recorded which). The chain recombines TRBV9 with TRBJ2-2; D might be TRBD1 (8 bases). CDR3 DNA sequence: TGTGCCAGCAGCGTAGATCCAGGGGGCCTAGCGGCGAACACCGGGGAGCTGTTTTTT. It codes for CASSVDPGGLAANTGELFF.